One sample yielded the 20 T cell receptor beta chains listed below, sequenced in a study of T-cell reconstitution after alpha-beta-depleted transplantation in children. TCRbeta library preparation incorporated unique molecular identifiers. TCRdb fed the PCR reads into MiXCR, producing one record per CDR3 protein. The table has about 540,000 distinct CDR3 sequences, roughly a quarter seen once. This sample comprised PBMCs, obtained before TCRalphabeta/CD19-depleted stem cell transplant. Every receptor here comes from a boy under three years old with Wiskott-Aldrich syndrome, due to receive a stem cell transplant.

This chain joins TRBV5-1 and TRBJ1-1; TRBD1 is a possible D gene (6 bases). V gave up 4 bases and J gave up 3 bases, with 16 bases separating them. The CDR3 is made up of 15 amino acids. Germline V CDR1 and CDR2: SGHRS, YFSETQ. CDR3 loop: CASSEGGRTHTEAFF. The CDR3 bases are TGCGCCAGCAGCGAAGGGGGTAGAACACACACTGAAGCTTTCTTT.

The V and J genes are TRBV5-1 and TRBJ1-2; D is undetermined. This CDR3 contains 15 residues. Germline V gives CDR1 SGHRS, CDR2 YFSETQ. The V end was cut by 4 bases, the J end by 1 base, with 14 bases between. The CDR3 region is CASSRMPTSNYGYTF. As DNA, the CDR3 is TGCGCCAGCAGCAGGATGCCGACAAGTAACTATGGCTACACCTTC.

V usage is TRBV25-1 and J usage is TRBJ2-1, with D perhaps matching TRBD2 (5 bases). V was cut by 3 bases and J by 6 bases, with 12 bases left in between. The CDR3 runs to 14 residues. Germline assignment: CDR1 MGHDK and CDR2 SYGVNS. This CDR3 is CASSDTGSLNEQFF. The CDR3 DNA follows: TGTGCCAGCAGTGACACGGGAAGTCTCAATGAGCAGTTCTTC.

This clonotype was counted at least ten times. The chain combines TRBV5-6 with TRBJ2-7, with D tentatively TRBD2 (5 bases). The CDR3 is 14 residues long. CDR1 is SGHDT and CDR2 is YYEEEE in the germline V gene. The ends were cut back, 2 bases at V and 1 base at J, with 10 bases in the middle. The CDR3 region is CASSFGLVSYEQYF. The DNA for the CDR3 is TGTGCCAGCAGCTTCGGACTTGTATCCTACGAGCAGTACTTC.

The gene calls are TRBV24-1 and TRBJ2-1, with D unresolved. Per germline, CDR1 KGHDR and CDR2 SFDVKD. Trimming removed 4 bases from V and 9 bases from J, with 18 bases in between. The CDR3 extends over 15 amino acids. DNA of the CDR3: TGTGCCACCAGTGACGCTAAATTCATACTGAGTGAGCAGTTCTTC. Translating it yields CATSDAKFILSEQFF.

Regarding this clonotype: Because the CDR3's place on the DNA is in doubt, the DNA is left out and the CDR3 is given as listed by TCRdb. CDR3 region: CASSSVRGNQPQHF. The chain is built from TRBV6-5 and TRBJ1-5. Germline V gene data show CDR1 as MNHEY and CDR2 as SVGAGI. The CDR3 length is 14 residues, termini included.

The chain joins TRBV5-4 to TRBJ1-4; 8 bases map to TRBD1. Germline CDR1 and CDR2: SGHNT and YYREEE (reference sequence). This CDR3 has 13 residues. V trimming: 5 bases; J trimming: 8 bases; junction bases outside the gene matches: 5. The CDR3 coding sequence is TGTGCCAGCAGTGAAGGACAGGGCGAAAAACTGTTTTTT. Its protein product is CASSEGQGEKLFF. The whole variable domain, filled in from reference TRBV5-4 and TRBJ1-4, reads ETGVTQSPTHLIKTRGQQVTLRCSSQSGHNTVSWYQQALGQGPQFIFQYYREEENGRGNFPPRFSGLQFPNYSSELNVNALELDDSALYLCASSEGQGEKLFFGSGTQLSVL.

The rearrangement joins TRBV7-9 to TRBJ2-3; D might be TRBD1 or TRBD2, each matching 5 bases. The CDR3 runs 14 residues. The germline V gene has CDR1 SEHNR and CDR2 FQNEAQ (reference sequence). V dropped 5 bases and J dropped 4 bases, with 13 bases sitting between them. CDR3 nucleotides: TGTGCCAGCAGCCTCACACTGGGGGCAGATACGCAGTATTTT. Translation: CASSLTLGADTQYF.

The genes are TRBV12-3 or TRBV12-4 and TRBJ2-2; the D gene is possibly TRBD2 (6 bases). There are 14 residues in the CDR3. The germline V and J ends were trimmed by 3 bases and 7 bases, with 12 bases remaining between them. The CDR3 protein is CASSLGGGRGELFF. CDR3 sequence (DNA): TGTGCCAGCAGTTTGGGGGGTGGGCGCGGGGAGCTGTTTTTT.

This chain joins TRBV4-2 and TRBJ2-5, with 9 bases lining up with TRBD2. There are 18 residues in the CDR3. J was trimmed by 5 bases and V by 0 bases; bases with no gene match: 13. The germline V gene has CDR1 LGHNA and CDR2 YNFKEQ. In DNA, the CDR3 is TGTGCCAGCAGCCAAGAAAGCGGGGGGCAGGGAGGTTGGGAGACCCAGTACTTC. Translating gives CASSQESGGQGGWETQYF.

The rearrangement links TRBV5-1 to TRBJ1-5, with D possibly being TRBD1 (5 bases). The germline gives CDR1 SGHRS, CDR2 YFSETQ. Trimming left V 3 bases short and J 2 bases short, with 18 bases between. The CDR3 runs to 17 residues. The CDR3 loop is CASSSGPNWGGNQPQHF. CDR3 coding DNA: TGCGCCAGCAGCTCGGGCCCTAATTGGGGGGGCAATCAGCCCCAGCATTTT.

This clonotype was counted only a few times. Written as DNA, the CDR3 is TGCGCCAGCAGCCACGGGTCCTTGTATCCCCACTACGAGCAGTACTTC. Amino acids: CASSHGSLYPHYEQYF. V usage is TRBV4-1 and J usage is TRBJ2-7; D remains ambiguous. The CDR3 covers 16 residues. Germline CDR1 is MGHRA and CDR2 is YSYEKL. The ends were cut back, 3 bases at V and 3 bases at J, with 18 bases in the middle.

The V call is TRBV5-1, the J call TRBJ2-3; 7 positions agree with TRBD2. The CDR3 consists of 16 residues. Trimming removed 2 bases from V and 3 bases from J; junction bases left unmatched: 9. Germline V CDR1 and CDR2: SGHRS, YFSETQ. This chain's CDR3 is CASSFGTSAFTDTQYF. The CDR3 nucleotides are TGCGCCAGCAGCTTTGGAACTAGCGCGTTTACAGATACGCAGTATTTT. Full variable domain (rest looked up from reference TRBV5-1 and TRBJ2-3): KAGVTQTPRYLIKTRGQQVTLSCSPISGHRSVSWYQQTPGQGLQFLFEYFSETQRNKGNFPGRFSGRQFSNSRSEMNVSTLELGDSALYLCASSFGTSAFTDTQYFGPGTRLTVL.

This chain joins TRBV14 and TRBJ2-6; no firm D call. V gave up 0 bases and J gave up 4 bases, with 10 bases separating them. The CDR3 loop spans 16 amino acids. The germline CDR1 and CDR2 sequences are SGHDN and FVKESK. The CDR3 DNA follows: TGTGCCAGCAGCCAAGATTTGGGTCTGGGGGCCAACGTCCTGACTTTC. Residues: CASSQDLGLGANVLTF.

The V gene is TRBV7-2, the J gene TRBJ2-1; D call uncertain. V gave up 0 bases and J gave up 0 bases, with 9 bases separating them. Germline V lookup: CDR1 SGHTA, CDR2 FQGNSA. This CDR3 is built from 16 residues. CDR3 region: CASSLAGSISYNEQFF. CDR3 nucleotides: TGTGCCAGCAGCTTAGCGGGCAGCATCTCCTACAATGAGCAGTTCTTC.

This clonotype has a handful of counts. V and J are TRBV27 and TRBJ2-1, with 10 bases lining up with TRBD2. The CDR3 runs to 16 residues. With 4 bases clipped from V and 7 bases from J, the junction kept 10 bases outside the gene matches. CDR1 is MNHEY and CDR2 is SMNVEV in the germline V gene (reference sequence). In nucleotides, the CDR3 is TGTGCCAGCAGTTCGTCCACTAGCGGGGTATGGAATGAGCAGTTCTTC. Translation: CASSSSTSGVWNEQFF.

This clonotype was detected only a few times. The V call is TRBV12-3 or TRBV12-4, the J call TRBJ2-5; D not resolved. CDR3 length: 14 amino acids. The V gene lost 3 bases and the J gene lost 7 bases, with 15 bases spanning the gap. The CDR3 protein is CASSLTPVGRTQYF. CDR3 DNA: TGTGCCAGCAGTTTGACCCCTGTGGGAAGGACCCAGTACTTC.

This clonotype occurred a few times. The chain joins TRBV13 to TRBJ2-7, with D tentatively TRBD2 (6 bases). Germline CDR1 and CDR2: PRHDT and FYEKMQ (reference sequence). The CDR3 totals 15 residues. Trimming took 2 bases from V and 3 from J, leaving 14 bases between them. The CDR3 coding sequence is TGTGCCAGCAGCTTACGATCTAGCGAGATCTACGAGCAGTACTTC. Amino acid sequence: CASSLRSSEIYEQYF.

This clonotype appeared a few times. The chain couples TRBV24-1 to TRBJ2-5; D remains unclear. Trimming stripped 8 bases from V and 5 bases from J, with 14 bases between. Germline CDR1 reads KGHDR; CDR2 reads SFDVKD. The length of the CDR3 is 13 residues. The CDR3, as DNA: TGTGCCACCATTGACTCTTTGTATGAGACCCAGTACTTC. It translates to CATIDSLYETQYF.

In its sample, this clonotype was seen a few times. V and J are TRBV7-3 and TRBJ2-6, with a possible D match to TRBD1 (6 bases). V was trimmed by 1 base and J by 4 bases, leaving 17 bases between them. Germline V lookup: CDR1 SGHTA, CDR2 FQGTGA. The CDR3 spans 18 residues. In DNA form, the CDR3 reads TGTGCCAGCAGCTTAAGACAGGTTGGATCCTCCGGGGCCAACGTCCTGACTTTC. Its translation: CASSLRQVGSSGANVLTF.